These 28 T cell receptor beta chains share one sample of origin, sequenced in a study of blood T cell repertoires in COVID-19. This table comes from immunoSEQ multiplex PCR, and its TCRdb copy is limited to in-frame clones, with some not included. The sample lists 350,000 to 450,000 clones; more than 85% were seen once. The sequenced sample consisted of peripheral blood. The source of these receptors is a human donor in a cohort sampled during active COVID-19.

V usage is TRBV28 and J usage is TRBJ1-2, with D unresolved. CDR3 size: 19 residues. The germline CDR1 and CDR2 sequences are MDHEN and SYDVKM. The CDR3: CSPRQPPPSECSLPVGYTF. The CDR3 DNA sequence: TGTTCCCCCCGCCAGCCCCCACCATCCGAATGTAGCCTCCCGGTGGGCTACACCTTC.

This clone was observed a few times. The chain is built from TRBV30 and TRBJ1-1, with D possibly TRBD1 on 5 matching bases. Trimming shortened V by 7 bases and J by 0 bases, and 9 bases separated the two germline ends. Germline CDR1 GTSNPN, CDR2 SVGIG (reference sequence). The CDR3 has 12 residues. CDR3 sequence (DNA): TGTGCCTCCCGACAGCTGAACACTGAAGCTTTCTTT. Translation: CASRQLNTEAFF. The variable domain in full, completed from reference TRBV30 and TRBJ1-1, reads SQTIHQWPATLVQPVGSPLSLECTVEGTSNPNLYWYRQAAGRGLQLLFYSVGIGQISSEVPQNLSASRPQDRQFILSSKKLLLSDSGFYLCASRQLNTEAFFGQGTRLTVV.

The V call is TRBV10-2, the J call TRBJ2-7, with 8 bases fitting TRBD1. The CDR3 is made up of 15 amino acids. Germline lookup yields CDR1 WSHSY and CDR2 SAAADI. Unmatched junction bases numbered 12, after V lost 6 bases and J lost 5 bases. The CDR3, as DNA: TGCGCCAGCAGCGAAGTCTACGCAGGGGGCAACGAGCAGTACTTC. Translation gives CASSEVYAGGNEQYF.

The rearrangement uses TRBV7-2 and TRBJ2-3; possible D gene TRBD1, 5 bases. The germline V and J ends were trimmed by 5 bases and 4 bases, with 16 bases remaining between them. The CDR3 is 15 residues long. Germline V CDR1 and CDR2: SGHTA, FQGNSA. The CDR3 protein is CASSQLGQPADTQYF. For the CDR3, the DNA is TGTGCCAGCAGCCAACTGGGGCAGCCAGCAGATACGCAGTATTTT.

The chain couples TRBV28 to TRBJ2-5; TRBD2 is a possible D gene (5 bases). CDR1 is MDHEN, CDR2 SYDVKM, per germline. This CDR3 has 14 amino acids. V was trimmed by 5 bases and J by 3 bases, leaving 13 bases between them. For the CDR3, the DNA is TGTGCCAGCAGTCCGAGGGTATGGGAAGAGACCCAGTACTTC. It specifies CASSPRVWEETQYF.

This clone has just one count. The chain is built from TRBV6-5 and TRBJ2-7; D gene uncertain. This CDR3 has 15 amino acids. Germline V gives CDR1 MNHEY, CDR2 SVGAGI. Trimming shortened V by 6 bases and J by 4 bases, and 19 bases separated the two germline ends. DNA for the CDR3: TGTGCCAGCAGCCCAAGTGTTGGTGCCCTATACGAGCAGTACTTC. It yields the protein CASSPSVGALYEQYF.

The rearrangement joins TRBV11-2 to TRBJ1-1, with D uncertain. Germline loops: CDR1 SGHAT, CDR2 FQNNGV. This CDR3 has 13 amino acids. Trimming took off 8 bases at V and 1 base at J, with 11 bases between the two ends. In DNA, the CDR3 is TGTGCCAGCCGACGGGTGGGGAACACTGAAGCTTTCTTT. Its protein product is CASRRVGNTEAFF.

The chain links TRBV7-2 to TRBJ1-6, with 9 bases identical to TRBD1. The junction had 7 bases not matched to a gene; V was cut back by 4 bases and J by 9 bases. CDR3 length equals 15 residues. Looked up from germline, CDR1 is SGHTA and CDR2 is FQGNSA. CDR3 sequence: CASSWGQGGSSPLHF. The CDR3 nucleotides are TGTGCCAGCAGCTGGGGACAGGGCGGTAGTTCACCCCTCCACTTT.

J is TRBJ2-2 and V is TRBV29-1, with D perhaps TRBD1 (6 bases). Germline V gene data show CDR1 as SQVTM and CDR2 as ANQGSEA. Trimming removed 7 bases at V and 0 bases at J, with 12 bases between. The CDR3 consists of 14 residues. The CDR3 sequence: CSAKQGTNTGELFF. The DNA of the CDR3 is TGCAGCGCCAAACAGGGTACGAACACCGGGGAGCTGTTTTTT.

This chain connects TRBV7-3 to TRBJ2-3, with 8 positions matching TRBD1. Germline loops: CDR1 SGHTA, CDR2 FQGTGA. Unmatched junction bases numbered 2, after V lost 3 bases and J lost 3 bases. This CDR3 contains 14 residues. This CDR3 is CASSFGQGTDTQYF. CDR3 in DNA: TGTGCCAGCAGCTTCGGACAGGGTACAGATACGCAGTATTTT.

The rearrangement links TRBV19 to TRBJ2-7; the match to TRBD2 covers 8 bases. In germline, CDR1 is LNHDA, CDR2 SQIVND (reference sequence). Trimming at V came to 10 bases and at J to 6 bases, leaving 14 bases not matched to a gene. This CDR3 is built from 14 residues. Here the CDR3 DNA reads TGTGCCACCTCCGGGGCCGGGAGGGACGTCGAGCAGTACTTC. This gives the protein CATSGAGRDVEQYF.

This chain uses TRBV11-2 with TRBJ2-5; TRBD2 matches at 12 bases. Unmatched junction bases numbered 6, after V lost 4 bases and J lost 0 bases. From germline, CDR1 is SGHAT and CDR2 FQNNGV. The CDR3 spans 17 residues. CDR3 DNA sequence: TGTGCCAGCAGCTCCAGGACTAGCGGGACGTACCAAGAGACCCAGTACTTC. Amino acid sequence: CASSSRTSGTYQETQYF.

V usage is TRBV5-1 and J usage is TRBJ1-4; D is possibly TRBD1 (5 bases). Trimming pared 0 bases from V and 3 bases from J, leaving 18 bases between. Germline V gives CDR1 SGHRS, CDR2 YFSETQ. The CDR3 consists of 18 residues. Here the CDR3 DNA reads TGCGCCAGCAGCTTGGCCGTTACGCGGGGGACCTCTAATGAAAAACTGTTTTTT. Translating it yields CASSLAVTRGTSNEKLFF. The variable domain in full, with the rest retrieved from reference TRBV5-1 and TRBJ1-4, is KAGVTQTPRYLIKTRGQQVTLSCSPISGHRSVSWYQQTPGQGLQFLFEYFSETQRNKGNFPGRFSGRQFSNSRSEMNVSTLELGDSALYLCASSLAVTRGTSNEKLFFGSGTQLSVL.

The genes are TRBV29-1 and TRBJ2-5, with a weak D call TRBD2 (5 bases). The ends were cut back, 0 bases at V and 5 bases at J, with 13 bases in the middle. The germline gives CDR1 SQVTM, CDR2 ANQGSEA. This CDR3 is 14 amino acids long. The CDR3 DNA is TGCAGCGTTGAAGATTGGGCGGAGGTGGAGACCCAGTACTTC. Amino acid sequence: CSVEDWAEVETQYF.

This sequence joins TRBV30 and TRBJ2-1; D gene unclear. CDR1 and CDR2 from the germline V gene are GTSNPN and SVGIG (reference sequence). Trimming shortened V by 2 bases and J by 8 bases, and 16 bases separated the two germline ends. The CDR3 spans 14 residues. As DNA, the CDR3 is TGTGCCTGGAGTCCTAGTCCCCCACCGTATGAGCAGTTCTTC. It yields the protein CAWSPSPPPYEQFF.

The chain has TRBV5-1 and TRBJ2-3; TRBD2 matches at 13 bases. There are 16 residues in the CDR3. V dropped 5 bases and J dropped 3; count of bases not matched to a gene: 6. CDR1 is SGHRS, CDR2 YFSETQ, per germline. Here the CDR3 reads CASSRLAGGGTDTQYF. In DNA form, the CDR3 reads TGCGCCAGCAGTCGACTAGCGGGGGGTGGTACAGATACGCAGTATTTT.

There are a few counts of this clone. This chain joins TRBV9 and TRBJ2-2, with D unresolved. The V end lost 1 base, the J end lost 4 bases, and 5 bases lay between the germline ends. The CDR3 runs 13 residues. Germline V gene data show CDR1 as SGDLS and CDR2 as YYNGEE. The CDR3 DNA reads as TGTGCCAGCAGCGTACGAGGCACCGGGGAGCTGTTTTTT. Protein product: CASSVRGTGELFF.

CDR3 DNA sequence: TGCGCCAGCAGATCGGAGGTCATGAACACTGAAGCTTTCTTT. Its translation is CASRSEVMNTEAFF. The chain is built from TRBV5-1 and TRBJ1-1; D is ambiguous. The CDR3 has 14 amino acids. Germline CDR1 and CDR2: SGHRS and YFSETQ. The V end lost 5 bases, the J end lost 0 bases, and 11 bases lay between the germline ends.

V usage is TRBV5-1 and J usage is TRBJ2-3; TRBD2 is a possible D gene (6 bases). Germline-derived CDR1 and CDR2 are SGHRS and YFSETQ. The CDR3 is 13 residues long. The germline V and J ends were trimmed by 4 bases and 5 bases, with 11 bases remaining between them. The CDR3 reads CASSQEGLDTQYF. For the CDR3, the DNA is TGCGCCAGCAGCCAGGAGGGATTAGATACGCAGTATTTT.

This clone occurred once. The genes are TRBV4-1 and TRBJ1-1; a weak D match, TRBD1 (5 bases). CDR3 length: 15 residues. Trimming took 1 base from V and 4 from J, leaving 13 bases between them. Per the germline V gene, CDR1 is MGHRA and CDR2 is YSYEKL. CDR3 residues: CASSQVVRESTEAFF. As DNA, the CDR3 is TGCGCCAGCAGCCAAGTCGTCAGGGAAAGCACTGAAGCTTTCTTT.

V usage is TRBV6-5 and J usage is TRBJ1-5, with D unclear. Per the germline V gene, CDR1 is MNHEY and CDR2 is SVGAGI. The CDR3 runs 13 residues. V shed 5 bases and J shed 0 bases, with 5 bases lying between them. CDR3 region: CASSPDSNQPQHF. Written as DNA, the CDR3 is TGTGCCAGCAGTCCAGATAGCAATCAGCCCCAGCATTTT.

The chain is built from TRBV19 and TRBJ1-5; 7 nucleotides line up with TRBD1. The germline gives CDR1 LNHDA, CDR2 SQIVND (reference sequence). V trimming: 3 bases; J trimming: 1 base; junction bases outside the gene matches: 3. This CDR3 comprises 15 residues. In DNA, the CDR3 is TGTGCCAGTAGTATTGACAGGGAAAGCAATCAGCCCCAGCATTTT. This codes for CASSIDRESNQPQHF.

This chain links TRBV5-6 with TRBJ2-7, with a possible D match to TRBD1 (6 bases). Germline V gives CDR1 SGHDT, CDR2 YYEEEE. The CDR3 is 15 amino acids. V lost 0 bases, J lost 7 bases, and 17 bases lay in between. DNA for the CDR3: TGTGCCAGCAGCTTGGTAGGGACAAGGGTGGAGGAGCAGTACTTC. Translated: CASSLVGTRVEEQYF.

This chain links TRBV27 with TRBJ1-1, with D hard to call. Germline assignment: CDR1 MNHEY and CDR2 SMNVEV (reference sequence). The V end was cut by 6 bases, the J end by 0 bases, with 14 bases between. The CDR3 covers 15 residues. This CDR3 reads CASRPVAGLNTEAFF. The DNA of the CDR3 is TGTGCCAGCAGACCAGTTGCCGGGTTGAACACTGAAGCTTTCTTT.

The chain recombines TRBV18 with TRBJ1-3; D unresolved. The CDR3 is made up of 16 amino acids. V lost 1 base and J lost 3, with 13 bases in between. The germline CDR1 and CDR2 sequences are KGHSH and LQKENI. The CDR3 region has the DNA TGTGCCAGCTCACCACGATTACTCGAGGGTGGAAACACCATATATTTT. The encoded protein is CASSPRLLEGGNTIYF.

The chain uses TRBV18 and TRBJ1-5, with 11 nucleotides matching TRBD1. In germline, CDR1 is KGHSH, CDR2 LQKENI. V lost 6 bases, J lost 0 bases, and 7 bases stayed unmatched. This CDR3 has 17 amino acids. The CDR3 DNA is TGTGCCAGCTCGCCAGGACAGGGGGCTTATAGCAATCAGCCCCAGCATTTT. Translating it yields CASSPGQGAYSNQPQHF.

The V and J genes are TRBV5-4 and TRBJ1-1; a possible D gene is TRBD1 (6 bases). The CDR3 runs to 13 residues. Germline V CDR1 and CDR2: SGHNT, YYREEE (reference sequence). Trimming left V 2 bases short and J 5 bases short, with 10 bases between. CDR3 bases: TGTGCCAGCAGCTTTATCGACAGGACTGAAGCTTTCTTT. As protein: CASSFIDRTEAFF.

Here the CDR3 reads CASSPLSGSPGEQFF. For the CDR3, the DNA is TGTGCCAGCAGCCCCCTTAGCGGGAGCCCCGGTGAGCAGTTCTTC. The chain carries TRBV7-2 and TRBJ2-1; 9 nucleotides align to TRBD2. This CDR3 is 15 amino acids long. Germline CDR1 SGHTA, CDR2 FQGNSA. V shed 5 bases and J 9 bases; nucleotides not matched to a gene: 11.